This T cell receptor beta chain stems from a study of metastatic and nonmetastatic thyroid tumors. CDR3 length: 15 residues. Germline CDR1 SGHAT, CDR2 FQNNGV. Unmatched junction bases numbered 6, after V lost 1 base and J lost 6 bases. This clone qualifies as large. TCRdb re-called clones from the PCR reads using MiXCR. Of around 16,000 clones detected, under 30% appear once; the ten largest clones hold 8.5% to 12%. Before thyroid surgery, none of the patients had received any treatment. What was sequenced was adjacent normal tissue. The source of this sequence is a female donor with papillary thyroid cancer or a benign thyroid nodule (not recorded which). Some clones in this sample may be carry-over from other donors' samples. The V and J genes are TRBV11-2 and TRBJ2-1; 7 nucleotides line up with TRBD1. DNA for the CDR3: TGTGCCAGCAGCTTAGGGGGACAGACTTTCAATGAGCAGTTCTTC. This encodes CASSLGGQTFNEQFF.